This TCR beta chain was sequenced for a study of shared clonotypes between healthy human individuals. V trimming: 3 bases; J trimming: 6 bases; junction bases outside the gene matches: 8. Germline CDR1 and CDR2: SGHAT and FQNNGV. The CDR3 loop spans 17 amino acids. Sequenced by immunoSEQ multiplex PCR; TCRdb stores in-frame clones only, minus some. The sample has some 470,000 clones; about 79% are singletons. Findings of the study overall: The low donor count limited represented genetic and exposure-history diversity.

Regarding this clone: Its target is unknown.

The chain joins TRBV11-2 to TRBJ2-1, with 13 bases matching TRBD2. The sequenced sample consisted of PBMCs. The receptor's source is a woman aged 40 to 50 in good health. Some clones in this sample may be carry-over from other donors' samples. CDR3 DNA: TGTGCCAGCAGCTTCCTTAGAACTAGCGGGAGGGCCAATGAGCAGTTCTTC. This encodes CASSFLRTSGRANEQFF.